This T cell receptor beta chain stems from a study of T cell responses to AZD1222 COVID-19 vaccine. Study-level findings and limits: Nearly half of unique spike-specific TCRs reportedly avoided B.1.351 and B.1.1.7 mutated regions. Mapped onto spike, vaccine-associated CD4 TCRs spanned it and were dominant at 160-218 and 743-854.

Sequencing used immunoSEQ multiplex PCR; TCRdb keeps in-frame clones, though not all of them. Of around 100,000 clones in the sample, about 87% were seen once. V lost 0 bases, J lost 6 bases, and 11 bases stayed unmatched. The CDR3 length is 16 residues. Germline assignment: CDR1 MNHEY and CDR2 SVGEGT. The sample holds a few counts of this clone. Antigen specificity is unknown. The chain is built from TRBV6-2 or TRBV6-3 and TRBJ2-7; 7 nucleotides agree with TRBD1. The sequence derives from an adult in good health. Sequences were derived from peripheral blood, sampled on day 0 of AZD1222 vaccination. CDR3: CASSYSRELQGLEQYF. In DNA, the CDR3 is TGTGCCAGCAGTTACTCGAGAGAGCTACAGGGGCTCGAGCAGTACTTC.